This T cell receptor (beta chain) was observed in a study of CD8 T cells in ankylosing spondylitis. TCRdb redid the calling of the 5' RACE reads with MiXCR, one entry per CDR3 protein. This table holds approximately 140,000 distinct CDR3 sequences, 9.3% found once. In germline, CDR1 is SGHRS, CDR2 YFSETQ. The CDR3 contains 15 residues. Trimming removed 3 bases from V and 2 bases from J; junction bases left unmatched: 8. Points from the study as a whole: Disease-associated clones were reportedly significantly overrepresented in matched ankylosing spondylitis synovial fluid. Characteristic of ankylosing spondylitis blood, it appeared, was a TCR beta motif comprising roughly eight highly homologous variants.

This clonotype appeared a few times. Its antigen is as yet unknown. The rearrangement uses TRBV5-1 and TRBJ2-7, with 7 nucleotides matching TRBD2. Sequencing was performed on blood, either unsorted or a sorted T cell fraction (not recorded which). This receptor was identified in a male donor with ankylosing spondylitis or in good health (not recorded which). The CDR3 nucleotides are TGCGCCAGCAGCTCAGCGGGACCCACCACCTACGAGCAGTACTTC. It translates to CASSSAGPTTYEQYF. Together with reference TRBV5-1 and TRBJ2-7, the CDR3 gives the full variable domain: KAGVTQTPRYLIKTRGQQVTLSCSPISGHRSVSWYQQTPGQGLQFLFEYFSETQRNKGNFPGRFSGRQFSNSRSEMNVSTLELGDSALYLCASSSAGPTTYEQYFGPGTRLTVT.